One T cell receptor beta chain is described in this entry. This entry belongs to a study of radiation and T cells in renal cell carcinoma. Data came from immunoSEQ multiplex PCR; TCRdb stores just in-frame clones and leaves some out. The data contain some 20,000 clones, about 61% of them singletons. The V end lost 4 bases, the J end lost 2 bases, and 11 bases lay between the germline ends. Germline assignment: CDR1 SQVTM and CDR2 ANQGSEA. The CDR3 has 13 residues. The treatment is: treatment-naive control, cytoreductive nephrectomy. V gene TRBV29-1 combines with J gene TRBJ1-1, with D unresolved. This sequence was found in a man between 45 and 60 years old with renal cell carcinoma. The material sequenced was tumor tissue, taken from a patient whose treatment was nephrectomy without radiotherapy. CDR3 sequence reads: CSVAGQTNTEAFF. The CDR3 coding sequence is TGCAGCGTTGCTGGGCAGACTAACACTGAAGCTTTCTTT.